This T cell receptor beta chain was retrieved from a study of T cell repertoires in cytomegalovirus infection. TCRdb used MiXCR to reprocess the reads, holding one entry per CDR3 protein. This table has more than 650,000 distinct CDR3 sequences, roughly 35% appearing once. There are 13 residues in the CDR3. Germline V CDR1 and CDR2: DFQATT, SNEGSKA (reference sequence). The V end was cut by 0 bases, the J end by 4 bases, with 9 bases between. This clonotype was counted many times. The sequenced material came from PBMCs. The V call is TRBV20-1, the J call TRBJ1-2; D gene uncertain. The sequence was obtained from a human donor in good health (CMV status not recorded). Some clones in this sample may be carry-over from other donors' samples. CDR3 nucleotide sequence: TGCAGTGCTAGAGATGTGTCGGGCTATGGCTACACCTTC. Its protein is CSARDVSGYGYTF.